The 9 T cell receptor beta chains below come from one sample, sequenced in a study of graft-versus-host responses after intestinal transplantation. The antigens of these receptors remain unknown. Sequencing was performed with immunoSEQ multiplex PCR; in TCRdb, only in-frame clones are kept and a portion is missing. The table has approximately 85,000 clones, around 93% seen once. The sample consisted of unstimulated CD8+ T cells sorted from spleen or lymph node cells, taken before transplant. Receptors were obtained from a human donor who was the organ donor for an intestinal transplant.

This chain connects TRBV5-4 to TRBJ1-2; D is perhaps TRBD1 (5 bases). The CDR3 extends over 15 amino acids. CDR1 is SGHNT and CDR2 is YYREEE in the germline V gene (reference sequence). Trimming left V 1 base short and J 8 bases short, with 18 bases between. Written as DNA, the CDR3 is TGTGCCAGCAGCTTGCAGGGAGGCGTTACTGGAGGCTACACCTTC. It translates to CASSLQGGVTGGYTF.

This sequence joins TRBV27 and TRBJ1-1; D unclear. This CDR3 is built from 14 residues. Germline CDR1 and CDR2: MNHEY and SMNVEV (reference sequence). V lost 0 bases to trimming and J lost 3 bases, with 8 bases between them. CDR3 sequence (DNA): TGTGCCAGCAGTTTATCCGGGCCTTACACTGAAGCTTTCTTT. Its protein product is CASSLSGPYTEAFF.

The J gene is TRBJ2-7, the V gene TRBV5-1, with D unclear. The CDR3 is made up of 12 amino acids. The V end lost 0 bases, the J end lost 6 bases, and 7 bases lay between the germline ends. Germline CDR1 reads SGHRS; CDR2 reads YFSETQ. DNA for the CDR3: TGCGCCAGCAGCTTGGCCGTAGGCGAGCAGTACTTC. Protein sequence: CASSLAVGEQYF.

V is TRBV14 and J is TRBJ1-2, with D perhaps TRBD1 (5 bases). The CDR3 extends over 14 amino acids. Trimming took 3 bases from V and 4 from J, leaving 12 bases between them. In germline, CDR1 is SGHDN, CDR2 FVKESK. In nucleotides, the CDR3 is TGTGCCAGCAGCCACCAGGACAACCTCTATGGCTACACCTTC. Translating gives CASSHQDNLYGYTF.

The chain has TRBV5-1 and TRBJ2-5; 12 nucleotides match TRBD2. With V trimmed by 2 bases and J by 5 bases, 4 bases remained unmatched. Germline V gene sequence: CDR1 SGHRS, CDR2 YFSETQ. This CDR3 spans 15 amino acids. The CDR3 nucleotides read TGCGCCAGCAGCTTACTAGCGGGGGGACTGGAGACCCAGTACTTC. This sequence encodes CASSLLAGGLETQYF.

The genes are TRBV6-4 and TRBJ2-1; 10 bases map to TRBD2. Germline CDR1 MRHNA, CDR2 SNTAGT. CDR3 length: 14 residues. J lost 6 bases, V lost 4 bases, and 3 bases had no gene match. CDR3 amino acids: CASSGAGGTNEQFF. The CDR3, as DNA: TGTGCCAGCAGTGGAGCGGGAGGGACCAATGAGCAGTTCTTC.

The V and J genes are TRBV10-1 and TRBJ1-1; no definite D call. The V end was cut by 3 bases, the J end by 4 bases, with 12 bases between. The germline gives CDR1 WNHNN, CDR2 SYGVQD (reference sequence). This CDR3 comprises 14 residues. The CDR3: CASSELSDGTEAFF. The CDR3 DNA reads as TGCGCCAGCAGTGAATTGAGTGACGGCACTGAAGCTTTCTTT.

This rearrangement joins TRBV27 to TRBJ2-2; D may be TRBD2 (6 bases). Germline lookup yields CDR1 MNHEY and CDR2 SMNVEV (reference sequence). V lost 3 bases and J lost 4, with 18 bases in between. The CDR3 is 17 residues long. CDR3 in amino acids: CASSFSRGLASTGELFF. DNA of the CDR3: TGTGCCAGCAGTTTCTCGCGCGGGCTAGCGAGCACCGGGGAGCTGTTTTTT.

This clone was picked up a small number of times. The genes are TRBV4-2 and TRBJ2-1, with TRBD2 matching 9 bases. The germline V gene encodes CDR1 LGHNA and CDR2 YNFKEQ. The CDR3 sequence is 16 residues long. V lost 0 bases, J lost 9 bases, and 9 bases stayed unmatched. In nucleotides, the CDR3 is TGTGCCAGCAGCCAAGAAGGGGGACTAGCAGGGTTTGAGCAGTTCTTC. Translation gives CASSQEGGLAGFEQFF.